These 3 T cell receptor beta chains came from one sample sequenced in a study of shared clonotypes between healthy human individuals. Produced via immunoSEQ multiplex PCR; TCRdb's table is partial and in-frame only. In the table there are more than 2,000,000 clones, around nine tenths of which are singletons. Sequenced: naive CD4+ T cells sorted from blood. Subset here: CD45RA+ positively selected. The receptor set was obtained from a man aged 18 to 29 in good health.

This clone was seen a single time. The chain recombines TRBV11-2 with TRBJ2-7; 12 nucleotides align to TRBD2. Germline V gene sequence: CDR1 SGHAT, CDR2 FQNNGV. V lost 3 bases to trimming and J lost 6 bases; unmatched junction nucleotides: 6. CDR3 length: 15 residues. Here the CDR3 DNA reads TGTGCCAGCAGCTTCAGACTAGCGGGAGATGGCGAGCAGTACTTC. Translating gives CASSFRLAGDGEQYF.

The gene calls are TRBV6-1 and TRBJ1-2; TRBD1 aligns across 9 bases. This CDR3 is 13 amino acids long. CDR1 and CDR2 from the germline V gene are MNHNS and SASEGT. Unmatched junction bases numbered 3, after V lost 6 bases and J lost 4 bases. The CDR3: CASREDRGYGYTF. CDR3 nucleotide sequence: TGTGCCAGCAGGGAGGACAGGGGCTATGGCTACACCTTC.

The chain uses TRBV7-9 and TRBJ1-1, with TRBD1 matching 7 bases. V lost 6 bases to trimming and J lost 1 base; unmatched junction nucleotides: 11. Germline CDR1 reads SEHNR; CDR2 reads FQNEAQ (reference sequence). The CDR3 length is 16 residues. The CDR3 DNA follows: TGTGCCAGCAGTTCTACTTTAGGGACAGCGAACACTGAAGCTTTCTTT. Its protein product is CASSSTLGTANTEAFF. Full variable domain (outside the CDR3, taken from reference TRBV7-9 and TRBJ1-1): DTGVSQNPRHKITKRGQNVTFRCDPISEHNRLYWYRQTLGQGPEFLTYFQNEAQLEKSRLLSDRFSAERPKGSFSTLEIQRTEQGDSAMYLCASSSTLGTANTEAFFGQGTRLTVV.